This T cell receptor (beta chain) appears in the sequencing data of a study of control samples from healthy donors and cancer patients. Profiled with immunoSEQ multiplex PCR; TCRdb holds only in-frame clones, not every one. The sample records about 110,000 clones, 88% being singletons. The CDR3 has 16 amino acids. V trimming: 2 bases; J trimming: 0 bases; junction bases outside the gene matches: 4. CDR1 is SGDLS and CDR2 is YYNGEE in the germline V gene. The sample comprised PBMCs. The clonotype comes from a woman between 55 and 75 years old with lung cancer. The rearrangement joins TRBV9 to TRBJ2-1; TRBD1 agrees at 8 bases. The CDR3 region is CASSVTGGSSYNEQFF. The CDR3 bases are TGTGCCAGCAGCGTTACAGGGGGGAGCTCCTACAATGAGCAGTTCTTC.